This T cell receptor (beta chain) is drawn from a study of early T cells in non-severe SARS-CoV-2 infection. Germline CDR1 reads SGHRS; CDR2 reads YFSETQ. This CDR3 is built from 15 residues. The trim removed 0 bases at V and 3 bases at J, leaving 3 bases unmatched. Attachment of unique molecular identifiers to individual cDNA molecules was performed. From the 5' RACE reads, TCRdb called clonotypes with MiXCR, one entry per CDR3 protein. The table has 97,000 or so distinct CDR3 sequences, more than 9.5% seen once; the top ten hold roughly 4.5%. This clonotype occurred many times. The sequencing used whole blood, collected at baseline. The chain carries TRBV5-1 and TRBJ1-2; TRBD1 matches at 9 bases. This receptor was taken from an adult who was a healthcare worker with PCR-confirmed SARS-CoV-2 infection or an uninfected control (not recorded which). The CDR3 here is CASSLGTGEDYGYTF. The CDR3 nucleotides read TGCGCCAGCAGCTTGGGGACAGGGGAGGACTATGGCTACACCTTC.